These 22 T cell receptor beta chains were all obtained from the same sample, sequenced in a study of OX40 agonist ivuxolimab in advanced cancers. Repertoires were generated with immunoSEQ multiplex PCR, while TCRdb's copy carries only in-frame clones and drops some. The repertoire holds 50,000 to 75,000 clones, with 80% to 90% as singletons. Sequenced material: CD4+ or CD8+ T cells sorted from blood, taken in a trial of the OX40 agonist ivuxolimab. The origin of the receptors is an adult with an advanced solid tumor such as melanoma, head and neck, liver or kidney cancer.

Concerning this clone itself: The same CDR3 is also encoded by other DNA sequences in this sample. The gene calls are TRBV27 and TRBJ2-2; no definite D call. The CDR3 has 14 amino acids. Germline loops: CDR1 MNHEY, CDR2 SMNVEV (reference sequence). V lost 6 bases to trimming and J lost 1 base, with 9 bases between them. CDR3 sequence reads: CASSPGQNTGELFF. DNA for the CDR3: TGTGCCAGCAGCCCGGGCCAGAACACCGGGGAGCTGTTTTTT.

This chain joins TRBV19 and TRBJ1-1; no reliable D call. V shed 3 bases and J shed 4 bases, with 9 bases lying between them. Per germline, CDR1 LNHDA and CDR2 SQIVND (reference sequence). The CDR3 runs 13 residues. The CDR3 region has the DNA TGTGCCAGTAGTATCGCTGACGGCACTGAAGCTTTCTTT. Its protein is CASSIADGTEAFF.

The V gene is TRBV7-9, the J gene TRBJ2-7; 8 bases are a match to TRBD2. Unmatched junction bases numbered 4, after V lost 1 base and J lost 5 bases. The CDR3 spans 14 residues. Germline V gene sequence: CDR1 SEHNR, CDR2 FQNEAQ (reference sequence). The CDR3 DNA reads TGTGCCAGCAGCTTAGAAGTTAGCGGGAACGAGCAGTACTTC. Protein product: CASSLEVSGNEQYF.

The V gene is TRBV27, the J gene TRBJ2-7; 13 nucleotides align to TRBD2. The V gene's germline CDR1 is MNHEY and CDR2 SMNVEV (reference sequence). The CDR3 spans 14 residues. J gave up 3 bases and V 5 bases, and 1 base lay outside the gene matches. CDR3 sequence (DNA): TGTGCCAGCAGTGGGACTAGCGGGAACTACGAGCAGTACTTC. Protein sequence: CASSGTSGNYEQYF.

The chain joins TRBV5-1 to TRBJ2-1, with D possibly being TRBD1 (5 bases). The V end was cut by 1 base, the J end by 2 bases, with 7 bases between. CDR1 is SGHRS and CDR2 is YFSETQ in the germline V gene. The CDR3 spans 14 residues. The CDR3 reads CASSLTGAYNEQFF. The CDR3 nucleotides are TGCGCCAGCAGCTTGACAGGCGCCTACAATGAGCAGTTCTTC.

The chain recombines TRBV27 with TRBJ2-1; the D call may be TRBD1 or TRBD2 (6 bases each). CDR3 size: 12 residues. Trimming shortened V by 4 bases and J by 10 bases, and 11 bases separated the two germline ends. Germline V CDR1 and CDR2: MNHEY, SMNVEV (reference sequence). Written as DNA, the CDR3 is TGTGCCAGCAGTTCCCTGGGGGGCGAGCAGTTCTTC. Translating gives CASSSLGGEQFF.

V is TRBV6-5 and J is TRBJ1-4, with 7 bases fitting TRBD1. Germline assignment: CDR1 MNHEY and CDR2 SVGAGI. V was clipped by 4 bases and J by 6 bases; unmatched bases: 5. The CDR3 length is 14 residues. Written as DNA, the CDR3 is TGTGCCAGCAGTTTACAGGGGATGCATGAAAAACTGTTTTTT. Translation gives CASSLQGMHEKLFF.

The chain carries TRBV27 and TRBJ2-1; 7 nucleotides line up with TRBD2. This CDR3 region has 16 residues. The J segment lost 0 bases and the V segment lost 6 bases, leaving 8 bases of the junction unmatched. Per germline, CDR1 MNHEY and CDR2 SMNVEV (reference sequence). CDR3 loop: CASSFYREDSYNEQFF. The CDR3 DNA reads TGTGCCAGCAGCTTCTATCGGGAGGACTCCTACAATGAGCAGTTCTTC.

This chain connects TRBV5-4 to TRBJ2-7; 8 bases match TRBD2. This CDR3 spans 15 amino acids. J lost 3 bases, V lost 2 bases, and 7 bases had no gene match. The V gene's germline CDR1 is SGHNT and CDR2 YYREEE (reference sequence). In DNA form, the CDR3 reads TGTGCCAGCAGCTTTTTCGGGGGGGCCGGCTACGAGCAGTACTTC. It translates to CASSFFGGAGYEQYF.

This clone was picked up one time. The chain recombines TRBV11-2 with TRBJ2-2, with 10 nucleotides matching TRBD2. In germline, CDR1 is SGHAT, CDR2 FQNNGV. Losses at the gene ends were 1 base for V and 4 bases for J; bases not matched to a gene: 12. This CDR3 contains 19 residues. CDR3 loop: CASSLVRGAGGPVTGELFF. CDR3 DNA: TGTGCCAGCAGCTTAGTCCGGGGAGCGGGAGGGCCGGTCACCGGGGAGCTGTTTTTT.

The gene calls are TRBV28 and TRBJ2-7, with unresolved D. The germline gives CDR1 MDHEN, CDR2 SYDVKM. The CDR3 contains 12 residues. Deletions cut 3 bases from V and 0 bases from J, with 3 bases between. CDR3 region: CASSFASYEQYF. The CDR3 DNA reads TGTGCCAGCAGTTTCGCCTCCTACGAGCAGTACTTC. The full variable domain, its missing parts supplied by reference TRBV28 and TRBJ2-7, is DVKVTQSSRYLVKRTGEKVFLECVQDMDHENMFWYRQDPGLGLRLIYFSYDVKMKEKGDIPEGYSVSREKKERFSLILESASTNQTSMYLCASSFASYEQYFGPGTRLTVT.

The J gene is TRBJ1-5, the V gene TRBV19; D is perhaps TRBD1 (6 bases). The V end lost 5 bases, the J end lost 8 bases, and 10 bases lay between the germline ends. The length of the CDR3 is 12 residues. CDR1 is LNHDA and CDR2 is SQIVND in the germline V gene (reference sequence). The CDR3 reads CASSQGWEPQHF. CDR3 bases: TGTGCCAGTAGTCAGGGGTGGGAGCCCCAGCATTTT.

DNA of the CDR3: TGTGCCAGCAGCCAACAAGGGACTGACAGCGAGCAGTACTTC. This gives the protein CASSQQGTDSEQYF. The genes are TRBV16 and TRBJ2-7, with D tentatively TRBD2 (6 bases). Trimming cost V 2 bases and J 6 bases, with 14 bases left between them. CDR1 and CDR2 from the germline V gene are KGHSY and FQNENV. The CDR3 extends over 14 amino acids.

The chain links TRBV7-6 to TRBJ1-1, with D possibly being TRBD1 (5 bases). The CDR3 has 14 amino acids. The germline gives CDR1 SGHVS, CDR2 FNYEAQ. Trimming took off 3 bases at V and 4 bases at J, with 12 bases between the two ends. CDR3: CASSLGQVGTEAFF. CDR3 bases: TGTGCCAGCAGCTTGGGGCAGGTGGGCACTGAAGCTTTCTTT.

The genes are TRBV6-5 and TRBJ1-5; maybe TRBD1 (5 bases). V was cut by 1 base and J by 6 bases, with 13 bases left in between. Per the germline V gene, CDR1 is MNHEY and CDR2 is SVGAGI. The CDR3 has 15 amino acids. The chain's CDR3 is CASSYYRDLSQPQHF. Here the CDR3 DNA reads TGTGCCAGCAGTTACTACCGGGACTTGAGTCAGCCCCAGCATTTT.

This clone has more than one count but fewer than ten. The same CDR3 can be traced to other DNA sequences in this sample. The rearrangement links TRBV7-9 to TRBJ2-7; 7 positions match TRBD2. After removal of 5 bases from V and 7 bases from J, the junction contained 17 bases not matched to a gene. This CDR3 contains 16 residues. Germline V gives CDR1 SEHNR, CDR2 FQNEAQ (reference sequence). The CDR3 sequence: CASSASWGRGSGEQYF. CDR3 sequence (DNA): TGTGCCAGCAGCGCCTCATGGGGTCGCGGGAGCGGTGAGCAGTACTTC. The whole variable domain, filled in from reference TRBV7-9 and TRBJ2-7, reads DTGVSQNPRHKITKRGQNVTFRCDPISEHNRLYWYRQTLGQGPEFLTYFQNEAQLEKSRLLSDRFSAERPKGSFSTLEIQRTEQGDSAMYLCASSASWGRGSGEQYFGPGTRLTVT.

This chain connects TRBV2 to TRBJ2-7; D gene ambiguous. Trimming shortened V by 1 base and J by 6 bases, and 13 bases separated the two germline ends. This CDR3 spans 14 amino acids. Germline assignment: CDR1 SNHLY and CDR2 FYNNEI. CDR3 nucleotides: TGTGCCAGCAGTGAAGGGCGGTCTCTGTTCGAGCAGTACTTC. Amino acids: CASSEGRSLFEQYF.

The chain combines TRBV7-3 with TRBJ2-1; D tentatively fits TRBD1 or TRBD2 (5 bases each). Germline assignment: CDR1 SGHTA and CDR2 FQGTGA. CDR3 size: 15 residues. Trimming removed 5 bases from V and 7 bases from J, with 18 bases in between. CDR3 sequence reads: CASSPRGAETNEQFF. The CDR3 DNA follows: TGTGCCAGCAGCCCGAGAGGGGCGGAAACAAATGAGCAGTTCTTC. Variable domain in full (rest from reference TRBV7-3 and TRBJ2-1): GAGVSQTPSNKVTEKGKYVELRCDPISGHTALYWYRQSLGQGPEFLIYFQGTGAADDSGLPNDRFFAVRPEGSVSTLKIQRTERGDSAVYLCASSPRGAETNEQFFGPGTRLTVL.

The V gene is TRBV27, the J gene TRBJ1-1; tentative D call: TRBD1 (5 bases). V lost 6 bases and J 2 bases, leaving 10 bases between the germline ends. The CDR3 extends over 13 amino acids. Germline V gives CDR1 MNHEY, CDR2 SMNVEV (reference sequence). CDR3 nucleotide sequence: TGTGCCAGCAGACCCAGGGTTAACACTGAAGCTTTCTTT. Its translation is CASRPRVNTEAFF.

The chain has TRBV11-2 and TRBJ2-1; TRBD2 is a possible D gene (6 bases). Germline V gives CDR1 SGHAT, CDR2 FQNNGV. This CDR3 has 14 amino acids. V shed 8 bases and J shed 4 bases, with 15 bases lying between them. The CDR3 DNA follows: TGTGCCAGCGGTACTAGCCCACTTTACAATGAGCAGTTCTTC. Protein sequence: CASGTSPLYNEQFF.

The rearrangement links TRBV9 to TRBJ2-1, with TRBD1 matching 9 bases. Germline V CDR1 and CDR2: SGDLS, YYNGEE. Trimming cost V 4 bases and J 0 bases; bases outside gene matches: 20. This CDR3 has 21 amino acids. CDR3 DNA sequence: TGTGCCAGCAGCACTAGTAGAGGGGGACAGGGATTATTCAGCTCCTACAATGAGCAGTTCTTC. Encoded protein: CASSTSRGGQGLFSSYNEQFF. The variable domain in full, completed from reference TRBV9 and TRBJ2-1, reads DSGVTQTPKHLITATGQRVTLRCSPRSGDLSVYWYQQSLDQGLQFLIQYYNGEERAKGNILERFSAQQFPDLHSELNLSSLELGDSALYFCASSTSRGGQGLFSSYNEQFFGPGTRLTVL.

The rearrangement uses TRBV7-9 and TRBJ2-1; TRBD2 is a possible D gene (7 bases). Trimming removed 5 bases at V and 0 bases at J, with 20 bases between. Germline V gene sequence: CDR1 SEHNR, CDR2 FQNEAQ (reference sequence). The CDR3 runs 18 residues. In nucleotides, the CDR3 is TGTGCCAGCAGCCCCGTCGAACAGGGACTAAGCTCCTACAATGAGCAGTTCTTC. Translation: CASSPVEQGLSSYNEQFF.